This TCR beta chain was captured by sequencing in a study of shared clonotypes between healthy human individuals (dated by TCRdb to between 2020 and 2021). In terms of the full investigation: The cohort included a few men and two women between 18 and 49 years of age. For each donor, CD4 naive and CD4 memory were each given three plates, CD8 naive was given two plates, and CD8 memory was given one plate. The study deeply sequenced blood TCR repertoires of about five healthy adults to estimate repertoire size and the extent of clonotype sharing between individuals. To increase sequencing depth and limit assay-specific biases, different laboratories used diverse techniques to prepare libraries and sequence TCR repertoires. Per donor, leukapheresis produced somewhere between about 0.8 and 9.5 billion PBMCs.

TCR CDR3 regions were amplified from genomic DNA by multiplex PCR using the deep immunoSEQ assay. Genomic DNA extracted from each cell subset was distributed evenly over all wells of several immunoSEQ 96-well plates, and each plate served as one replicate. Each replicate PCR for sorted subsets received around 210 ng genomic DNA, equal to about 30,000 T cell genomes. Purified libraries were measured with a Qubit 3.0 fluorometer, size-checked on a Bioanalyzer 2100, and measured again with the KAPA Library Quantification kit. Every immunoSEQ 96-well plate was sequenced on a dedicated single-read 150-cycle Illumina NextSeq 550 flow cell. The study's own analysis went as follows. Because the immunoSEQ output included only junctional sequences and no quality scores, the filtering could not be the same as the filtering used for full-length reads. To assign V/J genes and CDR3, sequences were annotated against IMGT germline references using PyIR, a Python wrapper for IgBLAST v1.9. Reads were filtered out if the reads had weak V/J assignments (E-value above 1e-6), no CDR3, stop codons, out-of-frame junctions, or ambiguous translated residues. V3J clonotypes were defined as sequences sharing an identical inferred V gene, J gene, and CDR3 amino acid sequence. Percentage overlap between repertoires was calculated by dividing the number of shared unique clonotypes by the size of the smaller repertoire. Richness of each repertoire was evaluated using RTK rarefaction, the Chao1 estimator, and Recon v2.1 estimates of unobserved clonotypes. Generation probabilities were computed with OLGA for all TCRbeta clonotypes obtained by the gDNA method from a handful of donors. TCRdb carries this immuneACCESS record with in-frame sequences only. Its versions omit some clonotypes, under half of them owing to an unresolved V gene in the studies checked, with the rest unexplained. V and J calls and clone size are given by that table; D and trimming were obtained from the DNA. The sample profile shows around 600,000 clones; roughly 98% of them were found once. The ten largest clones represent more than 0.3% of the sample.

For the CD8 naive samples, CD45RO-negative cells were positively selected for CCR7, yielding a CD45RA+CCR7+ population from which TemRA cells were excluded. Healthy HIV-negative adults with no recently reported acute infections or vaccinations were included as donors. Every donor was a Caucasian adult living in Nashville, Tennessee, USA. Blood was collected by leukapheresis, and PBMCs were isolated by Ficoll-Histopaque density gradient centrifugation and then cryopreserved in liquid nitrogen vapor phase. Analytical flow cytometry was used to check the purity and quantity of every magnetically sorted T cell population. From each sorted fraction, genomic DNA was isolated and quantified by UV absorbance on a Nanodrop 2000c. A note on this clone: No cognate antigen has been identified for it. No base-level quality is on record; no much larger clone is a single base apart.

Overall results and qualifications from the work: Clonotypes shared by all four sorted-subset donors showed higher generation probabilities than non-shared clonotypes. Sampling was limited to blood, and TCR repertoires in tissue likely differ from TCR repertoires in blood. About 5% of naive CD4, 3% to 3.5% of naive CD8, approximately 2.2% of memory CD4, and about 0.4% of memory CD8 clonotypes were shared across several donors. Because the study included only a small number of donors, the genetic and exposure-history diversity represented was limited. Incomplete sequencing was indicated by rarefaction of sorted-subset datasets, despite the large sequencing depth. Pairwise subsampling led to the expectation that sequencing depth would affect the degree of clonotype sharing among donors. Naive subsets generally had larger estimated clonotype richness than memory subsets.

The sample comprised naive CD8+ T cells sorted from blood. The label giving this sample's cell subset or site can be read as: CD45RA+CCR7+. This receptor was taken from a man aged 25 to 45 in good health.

The DNA reads TGTGCCAGTAGTATGGGGGTCAGCGGGGAGCTGTTTTTT. Translated, this is CASSMGVSGELFF. Recombination connected TRBV19 to TRBJ2-2; the D gene could be either TRBD1 or TRBD2, each agreeing at 5 bases. V is clipped by 3 bases and J by 7 bases, and the sequence between their germline boundaries is 9 bases long. The CDR3 measures 13 amino acids from cysteine to phenylalanine. Left in the record is the CDR3 DNA by itself, 39 bases read in frame from the first base. Taken from the germline V gene (reference sequence), the CDR1 and CDR2 loops are LNHDA and SQIVND.